This TCR beta chain stems from a study of blood T cell repertoires in COVID-19. At the level of the study: Samples taken during acute and convalescent COVID-19 were collected in the United States, Italy and Spain. T cells, B-cell-depleted T cells, or PBMCs supplied cDNA or gDNA.

In the original analysis: Reference gene primer amplification in the assay estimated nucleated cell counts. Clones were read by immunoSEQ multiplex PCR, and TCRdb kept only the in-frame ones, dropping some. The V and J calls and the clone size are those of that table, but D and trimming were determined from the DNA. The table has just over 300,000 clones, 80% to 90% seen once. Participant reports of clinical history set cohort assignment. This CDR3 is built from 11 residues. The germline V gene encodes CDR1 SNHLY and CDR2 FYNNEI. V was clipped by 6 bases and J by 7 bases, with 6 bases between them. The chain carries TRBV2 and TRBJ1-4; D remains unclear. Input material: PBMCs or T cells enriched from blood (not recorded which). The receptor was derived from a man aged 30 to 39 who had recovered from COVID-19. CDR3 protein: CASSMSEKLFF. The CDR3 nucleotides read TGTGCCAGCAGCATGAGTGAAAAACTGTTTTTT.